A selection of T cell receptor beta chains follows, all from one sample in a study of T-cell reconstitution after alpha-beta-depleted transplantation in children. TCRdb recomputed calls from the PCR reads with MiXCR, one row per CDR3 protein. The repertoire holds about 980,000 distinct CDR3 sequences, under 30% seen once, with under 30% in the top ten. The sequencing here drew on PBMCs, mostly from graft donor cells, taken 360 days after TCRalphabeta/CD19-depleted stem cell transplant. The receptor set was obtained from a boy under two years old who had a stem cell transplant for SCID, so the T cells may come from the graft donor. Each CDR3 is given with its conserved first and last residue. The D gene is left open where the match is weak. Expanded clones get a size class; other rows say once, few or many, or leave the size out.

J gene: TRBJ2-7; V gene: TRBV5-5; clone size: -; D gene: TRBD1; CDR3 length: 15; CDR3 protein: CASSFRDSGPYEQYF; CDR3 DNA: TGTGCCAGCAGCTTCCGGGACAGCGGTCCCTACGAGCAGTACTTC
J gene: TRBJ2-1; V gene: TRBV18; clone size: -; D gene: -; CDR3 length: 15; CDR3 protein: CASRSGTGVYNEQFF; CDR3 DNA: TGTGCCAGCCGATCGGGTACGGGGGTTTACAATGAGCAGTTCTTC
J gene: TRBJ2-7; V gene: TRBV18; clone size: few; D gene: TRBD1; CDR3 length: 16; CDR3 protein: CASSLIQGADIREQYF; CDR3 DNA: TGTGCCAGCTCACTTATACAGGGGGCGGACATCCGGGAGCAGTACTTC
J gene: TRBJ2-7; V gene: TRBV29-1; clone size: -; D gene: -; CDR3 length: 13; CDR3 protein: CSVAPEHIYEQYF; CDR3 DNA: TGCAGCGTTGCCCCTGAACACATCTACGAGCAGTACTTC
J gene: TRBJ1-6; V gene: TRBV20-1; clone size: -; D gene: TRBD1; CDR3 length: 15; CDR3 protein: CSAGDRGIYNSPLHF; CDR3 DNA: TGCAGTGCTGGGGACAGGGGTATCTATAATTCACCCCTCCACTTT
J gene: TRBJ1-6; V gene: TRBV10-3; clone size: -; D gene: TRBD1; CDR3 length: 15; CDR3 protein: CAISEADRAESPLHF; CDR3 DNA: TGTGCCATCAGTGAGGCGGACAGGGCAGAGTCACCCCTCCACTTT
J gene: TRBJ2-7; V gene: TRBV20-1; clone size: -; D gene: -; CDR3 length: 14; CDR3 protein: CSAPNSRDGGEQYF; CDR3 DNA: TGCAGTGCCCCAAACTCTAGAGACGGTGGGGAGCAGTACTTC
J gene: TRBJ2-5; V gene: TRBV9; clone size: -; D gene: TRBD2; CDR3 length: 15; CDR3 protein: CASSVEAGGRETQYF; CDR3 DNA: TGTGCCAGCAGCGTAGAAGCGGGGGGACGAGAGACCCAGTACTTC
J gene: TRBJ2-5; V gene: TRBV11-2; clone size: -; D gene: -; CDR3 length: 15; CDR3 protein: CASSLLRGVLETQYF; CDR3 DNA: TGTGCCAGCAGCTTACTCAGGGGAGTTTTGGAGACCCAGTACTTC
J gene: TRBJ2-1; V gene: TRBV28; clone size: -; D gene: TRBD1; CDR3 length: 13; CDR3 protein: CASSEETGNEQFF; CDR3 DNA: TGTGCCAGCAGTGAGGAGACAGGGAATGAGCAGTTCTTC
J gene: TRBJ2-7; V gene: TRBV7-9; clone size: -; D gene: -; CDR3 length: 14; CDR3 protein: CASSPRWGLWEQYF; CDR3 DNA: TGTGCCAGCAGCCCACGGTGGGGACTGTGGGAGCAGTACTTC
J gene: TRBJ2-5; V gene: TRBV11-2; clone size: -; D gene: TRBD2; CDR3 length: 15; CDR3 protein: CASSTLAGGRETQYF; CDR3 DNA: TGTGCCAGCAGCACCTTAGCGGGGGGGCGAGAGACCCAGTACTTC
J gene: TRBJ2-7; V gene: TRBV7-9; clone size: -; D gene: -; CDR3 length: 14; CDR3 protein: CASSRTENRFEQYF; CDR3 DNA: TGTGCCAGCAGCCGGACCGAGAACCGCTTCGAGCAGTACTTC
J gene: TRBJ1-2; V gene: TRBV21-1; clone size: -; D gene: -; CDR3 length: 13; CDR3 protein: CASSATGALPLIF; CDR3 DNA: TGTGCCAGCAGCGCGACAGGCGCTTTACCCCTCATCTTC
J gene: TRBJ2-1; V gene: TRBV9; clone size: few; D gene: -; CDR3 length: 12; CDR3 protein: CASSVGDREQFF; CDR3 DNA: TGTGCCAGCAGCGTTGGGGACCGAGAGCAGTTCTTC
J gene: TRBJ2-1; V gene: TRBV24-1; clone size: -; D gene: -; CDR3 length: 13; CDR3 protein: CATSGTGSGEQFF; CDR3 DNA: TGTGCCACCAGTGGGACAGGTAGCGGTGAGCAGTTCTTC
J gene: TRBJ2-7; V gene: TRBV2; clone size: few; D gene: TRBD2; CDR3 length: 17; CDR3 protein: CASSERLAGAISYEQYF; CDR3 DNA: TGTGCCAGCAGTGAGCGGTTAGCGGGCGCAATCTCCTACGAGCAGTACTTC
J gene: TRBJ2-2; V gene: TRBV5-6; clone size: -; D gene: TRBD1; CDR3 length: 16; CDR3 protein: CASSLDRGYSTGELFF; CDR3 DNA: TGTGCCAGCAGCTTGGACAGGGGATATAGCACCGGGGAGCTGTTTTTT
J gene: TRBJ2-1; V gene: TRBV6-1; clone size: -; D gene: TRBD2; CDR3 length: 16; CDR3 protein: CASGKAGGSSYNEQFF; CDR3 DNA: TGTGCCAGCGGGAAAGCGGGGGGCAGCTCCTACAATGAGCAGTTCTTC
J gene: TRBJ2-5; V gene: TRBV14; clone size: few; D gene: -; CDR3 length: 15; CDR3 protein: CASSPGRQGQETQYF; CDR3 DNA: TGTGCCAGCAGCCCGGGCAGGCAGGGCCAAGAGACCCAGTACTTC
J gene: TRBJ1-1; V gene: TRBV6-1; clone size: few; D gene: TRBD1; CDR3 length: 13; CDR3 protein: CASKETGVFEAFF; CDR3 DNA: TGTGCCAGCAAAGAGACAGGGGTGTTTGAAGCTTTCTTT
J gene: TRBJ2-1; V gene: TRBV7-2; clone size: -; D gene: TRBD1; CDR3 length: 16; CDR3 protein: CASSLGLQGARGEQFF; CDR3 DNA: TGTGCCAGCAGCCTAGGCCTACAGGGGGCGAGGGGTGAGCAGTTCTTC
J gene: TRBJ2-7; V gene: TRBV10-3; clone size: few; D gene: TRBD1; CDR3 length: 15; CDR3 protein: CATTHALGQGYEQYF; CDR3 DNA: TGTGCCACCACACACGCGCTAGGACAGGGATACGAGCAGTACTTC
J gene: TRBJ2-3; V gene: TRBV7-2; clone size: -; D gene: -; CDR3 length: 15; CDR3 protein: CAGGRSRGSTDTQYF; CDR3 DNA: TGTGCCGGGGGAAGGTCGCGGGGTAGCACAGATACGCAGTATTTT
J gene: TRBJ2-5; V gene: TRBV2; clone size: -; D gene: -; CDR3 length: 15; CDR3 protein: CASSGSGTPWGTQYF; CDR3 DNA: TGTGCCAGCAGTGGTTCCGGGACTCCGTGGGGGACCCAGTACTTC
J gene: TRBJ2-4; V gene: TRBV28; clone size: once; D gene: -; CDR3 length: 16; CDR3 protein: CASSFSYPLAKNIQYF; CDR3 DNA: TGTGCCAGCAGTTTTTCTTACCCCCTAGCCAAAAACATTCAGTACTTC
J gene: TRBJ2-3; V gene: TRBV4-1; clone size: -; D gene: -; CDR3 length: 17; CDR3 protein: CASSQTSETGLTDTQYF; CDR3 DNA: TGCGCCAGCAGCCAAACGTCTGAGACCGGGTTGACAGATACGCAGTATTTT
J gene: TRBJ2-3; V gene: TRBV11-2; clone size: few; D gene: -; CDR3 length: 13; CDR3 protein: CASSLVVGIKQYF; CDR3 DNA: TGTGCCAGCAGCTTAGTAGTTGGGATTAAGCAGTATTTT
J gene: TRBJ2-3; V gene: TRBV18; clone size: -; D gene: -; CDR3 length: 15; CDR3 protein: CASSPLGFNTDTQYF; CDR3 DNA: TGTGCCAGCTCACCGCTGGGATTTAACACAGATACGCAGTATTTT
J gene: TRBJ2-3; V gene: TRBV20-1; clone size: -; D gene: -; CDR3 length: 14; CDR3 protein: CSARDSIGTDTQYF; CDR3 DNA: TGCAGTGCTAGAGACTCTATTGGCACAGATACGCAGTATTTT
J gene: TRBJ2-1; V gene: TRBV29-1; clone size: -; D gene: TRBD2; CDR3 length: 13; CDR3 protein: CSVPSGRYNEQFF; CDR3 DNA: TGCAGCGTTCCTAGCGGGAGATACAATGAGCAGTTCTTC
J gene: TRBJ1-1; V gene: TRBV6-2/TRBV6-3; clone size: -; D gene: -; CDR3 length: 13; CDR3 protein: CASSYSAHRVAFF; CDR3 DNA: TGTGCCAGCAGTTACTCCGCTCACAGGGTAGCTTTCTTT
J gene: TRBJ2-7; V gene: TRBV6-1; clone size: -; D gene: TRBD1; CDR3 length: 14; CDR3 protein: CASIDGTGSYEQYF; CDR3 DNA: TGTGCCAGCATCGACGGGACAGGGTCCTACGAGCAGTACTTC
J gene: TRBJ2-1; V gene: TRBV3-1; clone size: few; D gene: TRBD2; CDR3 length: 14; CDR3 protein: CASSPAGAWGEQFF; CDR3 DNA: TGTGCCAGCAGCCCAGCGGGGGCCTGGGGTGAGCAGTTCTTC
J gene: TRBJ1-6; V gene: TRBV6-6; clone size: few; D gene: TRBD1; CDR3 length: 13; CDR3 protein: CASTGDRGSPLHF; CDR3 DNA: TGTGCCAGTACCGGGGACAGGGGCTCACCCCTCCACTTT
J gene: TRBJ2-3; V gene: TRBV2; clone size: few; D gene: -; CDR3 length: 13; CDR3 protein: CASSDDSTDTQYF; CDR3 DNA: TGTGCCAGCAGTGACGACAGCACAGATACGCAGTATTTT
J gene: TRBJ2-1; V gene: TRBV4-1; clone size: few; D gene: -; CDR3 length: 17; CDR3 protein: CASSQDFSLSLYNEQFF; CDR3 DNA: TGCGCCAGCAGCCAAGATTTCAGTCTTAGTCTCTACAATGAGCAGTTCTTC
J gene: TRBJ2-3; V gene: TRBV4-1; clone size: few; D gene: -; CDR3 length: 16; CDR3 protein: CASSHPSDFPSGTQYF; CDR3 DNA: TGCGCCAGCAGCCACCCCTCGGACTTCCCCTCCGGCACGCAGTATTTT
J gene: TRBJ2-1; V gene: TRBV4-1; clone size: few; D gene: TRBD2; CDR3 length: 15; CDR3 protein: CASSMLASGYNEQFF; CDR3 DNA: TGCGCCAGCAGTATGTTGGCTAGCGGCTACAATGAGCAGTTCTTC
J gene: TRBJ1-1; V gene: TRBV29-1; clone size: -; D gene: TRBD1; CDR3 length: 15; CDR3 protein: CSVQTGTARITEAFF; CDR3 DNA: TGCAGCGTTCAGACCGGGACAGCCCGAATCACTGAAGCTTTCTTT
J gene: TRBJ2-1; V gene: TRBV5-6; clone size: -; D gene: -; CDR3 length: 13; CDR3 protein: CASRPTDRNEQFF; CDR3 DNA: TGTGCCAGCAGACCGACAGATCGCAATGAGCAGTTCTTC
J gene: TRBJ1-5; V gene: TRBV18; clone size: -; D gene: -; CDR3 length: 16; CDR3 protein: CASSPNSPRSNQPQHF; CDR3 DNA: TGTGCCAGCTCACCAAATTCCCCCAGAAGCAATCAGCCCCAGCATTTT
J gene: TRBJ2-4; V gene: TRBV7-2; clone size: -; D gene: TRBD1; CDR3 length: 17; CDR3 protein: CASSLSGQWTGENIQYF; CDR3 DNA: TGTGCCAGCAGCTTAAGTGGGCAATGGACAGGGGAAAACATTCAGTACTTC
J gene: TRBJ2-5; V gene: TRBV2; clone size: -; D gene: TRBD2; CDR3 length: 18; CDR3 protein: CASSEGGLAGALGETQYF; CDR3 DNA: TGTGCCAGCAGTGAAGGTGGACTAGCGGGGGCCCTAGGAGAGACCCAGTACTTC
J gene: TRBJ1-6; V gene: TRBV12-3/TRBV12-4; clone size: -; D gene: -; CDR3 length: 11; CDR3 protein: CASSLGMALHF; CDR3 DNA: TGTGCCAGCAGTTTAGGGATGGCCCTCCACTTT
J gene: TRBJ2-7; V gene: TRBV27; clone size: -; D gene: TRBD2; CDR3 length: 15; CDR3 protein: CASSPREGAVYEQYF; CDR3 DNA: TGTGCCAGCAGTCCGCGGGAGGGGGCGGTTTACGAGCAGTACTTC
J gene: TRBJ1-4; V gene: TRBV4-1; clone size: few; D gene: -; CDR3 length: 14; CDR3 protein: CASSQVGLNEKLFF; CDR3 DNA: TGCGCCAGCAGCCAAGTTGGACTCAATGAAAAACTGTTTTTT
J gene: TRBJ1-6; V gene: TRBV12-3/TRBV12-4; clone size: few; D gene: TRBD1; CDR3 length: 15; CDR3 protein: CASSLRLAGGSPLHF; CDR3 DNA: TGTGCCAGCAGTTTAAGATTGGCAGGGGGATCACCCCTCCACTTT
J gene: TRBJ1-1; V gene: TRBV18; clone size: -; D gene: -; CDR3 length: 16; CDR3 protein: CASSPLKGQKNTEAFF; CDR3 DNA: TGTGCCAGCTCACCACTTAAAGGGCAGAAGAACACTGAAGCTTTCTTT
J gene: TRBJ2-3; V gene: TRBV9; clone size: -; D gene: TRBD2; CDR3 length: 17; CDR3 protein: CASSPPLGAGVTDTQYF; CDR3 DNA: TGTGCCAGCAGCCCTCCCCTGGGAGCGGGGGTCACAGATACGCAGTATTTT
J gene: TRBJ2-1; V gene: TRBV12-3/TRBV12-4; clone size: few; D gene: -; CDR3 length: 15; CDR3 protein: CASSLGLISYNEQFF; CDR3 DNA: TGTGCCAGCAGTTTGGGACTGATCTCCTACAATGAGCAGTTCTTC
J gene: TRBJ2-7; V gene: TRBV6-1; clone size: -; D gene: -; CDR3 length: 14; CDR3 protein: CAGAPGHLLYEQYF; CDR3 DNA: TGTGCCGGGGCTCCGGGACACCTCCTCTACGAGCAGTACTTC
J gene: TRBJ2-7; V gene: TRBV21-1; clone size: -; D gene: -; CDR3 length: 17; CDR3 protein: CASSKGQGSWWSYEQYF; CDR3 DNA: TGTGCCAGCAGCAAAGGACAGGGAAGCTGGTGGTCCTACGAGCAGTACTTC
J gene: TRBJ2-7; V gene: TRBV4-3; clone size: many; D gene: -; CDR3 length: 13; CDR3 protein: CASSQDPRYEQYF; CDR3 DNA: TGCGCCAGCAGCCAAGATCCCCGGTACGAGCAGTACTTC
J gene: TRBJ2-3; V gene: TRBV12-3/TRBV12-4; clone size: few; D gene: -; CDR3 length: 16; CDR3 protein: CASSLSGAGPQRTQYF; CDR3 DNA: TGTGCCAGCAGCCTGTCGGGGGCAGGGCCTCAACGGACGCAGTATTTT
J gene: TRBJ2-3; V gene: TRBV4-3; clone size: -; D gene: TRBD2; CDR3 length: 18; CDR3 protein: CASSLRSFAGGSTDTQYF; CDR3 DNA: TGCGCCAGCAGCCTCCGATCTTTCGCGGGAGGTAGCACAGATACGCAGTATTTT
J gene: TRBJ2-2; V gene: TRBV5-1; clone size: -; D gene: TRBD1; CDR3 length: 16; CDR3 protein: CASTSDRDSFTGELFF; CDR3 DNA: TGCGCCAGCACTTCGGACAGGGACTCGTTCACCGGGGAGCTGTTTTTT